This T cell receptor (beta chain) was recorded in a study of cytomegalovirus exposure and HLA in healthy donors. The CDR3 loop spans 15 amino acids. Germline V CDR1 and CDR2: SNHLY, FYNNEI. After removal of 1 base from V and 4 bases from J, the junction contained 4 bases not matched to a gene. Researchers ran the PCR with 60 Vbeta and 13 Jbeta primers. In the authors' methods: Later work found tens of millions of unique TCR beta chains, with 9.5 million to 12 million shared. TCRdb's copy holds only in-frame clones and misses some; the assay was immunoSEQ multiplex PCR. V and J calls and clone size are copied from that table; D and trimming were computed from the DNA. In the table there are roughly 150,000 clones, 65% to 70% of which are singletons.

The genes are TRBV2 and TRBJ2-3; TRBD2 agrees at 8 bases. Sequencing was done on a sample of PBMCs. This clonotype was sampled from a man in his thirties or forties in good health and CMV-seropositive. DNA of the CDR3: TGTGCCAGCAGTGAAGGGACTAGCTTCCCAGATACGCAGTATTTT. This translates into CASSEGTSFPDTQYF. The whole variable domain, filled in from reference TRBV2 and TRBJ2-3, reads EPEVTQTPSHQVTQMGQEVILRCVPISNHLYFYWYRQILGQKVEFLVSFYNNEISEKSEIFDDQFSVERPDGSNFTLKIRSTKLEDSAMYFCASSEGTSFPDTQYFGPGTRLTVL.